The T cell receptor (beta chain) under discussion was sequenced for a study of T cells in Graves' hyperthyroidism and ophthalmopathy. Unmatched junction bases numbered 10, after V lost 10 bases and J lost 5 bases. CDR3 size: 14 residues. The germline gives CDR1 LNHDA, CDR2 SQIVND (reference sequence). The source material, RNA transcripts, was used to amplify TCR beta CDR3 regions. The primer set for the first-round RT-PCR of the TCR CDR3 was HTBI. Each CDR3 protein is one row after TCRdb ran MiXCR on the multiplex PCR reads. The data contain about 770,000 distinct CDR3 sequences, 18% of them seen just once; the ten biggest clones take up over 15%.

The sequenced material came from blood. V is TRBV19 and J is TRBJ1-5; TRBD1 matches at 8 bases. The clonotype was recovered from a woman in her fifties or sixties with Graves' hyperthyroidism that later progressed to Graves' ophthalmopathy. CDR3 bases: TGTGCCACTTCAGGACAGGGCGGATATCAGCCCCAGCATTTT. Protein: CATSGQGGYQPQHF.